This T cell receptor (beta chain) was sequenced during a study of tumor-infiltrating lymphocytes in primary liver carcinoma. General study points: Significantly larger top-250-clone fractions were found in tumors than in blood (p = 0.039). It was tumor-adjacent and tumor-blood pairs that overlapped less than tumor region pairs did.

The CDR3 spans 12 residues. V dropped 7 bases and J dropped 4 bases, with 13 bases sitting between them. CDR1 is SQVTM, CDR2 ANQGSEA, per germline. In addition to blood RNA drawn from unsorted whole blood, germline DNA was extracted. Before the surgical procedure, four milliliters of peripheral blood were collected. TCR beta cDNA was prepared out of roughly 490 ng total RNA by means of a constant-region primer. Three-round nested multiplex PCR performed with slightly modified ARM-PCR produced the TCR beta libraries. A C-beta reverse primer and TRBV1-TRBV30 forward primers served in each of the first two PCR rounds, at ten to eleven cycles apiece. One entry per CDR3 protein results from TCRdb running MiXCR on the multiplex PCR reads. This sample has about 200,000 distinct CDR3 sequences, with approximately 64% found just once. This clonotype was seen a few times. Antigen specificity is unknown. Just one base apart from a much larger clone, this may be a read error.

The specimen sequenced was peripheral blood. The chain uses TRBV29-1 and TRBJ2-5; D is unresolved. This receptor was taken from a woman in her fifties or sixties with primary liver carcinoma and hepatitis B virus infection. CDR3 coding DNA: TGCAGCGGGCTGGAGTTGGGAGAGACCCAGTACTTC. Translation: CSGLELGETQYF.